This T cell receptor beta chain was captured by sequencing in a study of T cell responses to AZD1222 COVID-19 vaccine (dated by TCRdb to about 2021). About the full investigation: TCR sequencing covered fewer than 250 trial participants: roughly 200 given two doses of AZD1222 and 26 given two doses of MenACWY control vaccine. Trial participants were enrolled by age into subgroups of 18-55, 56-69 and 70-plus years, and around 150, 29 and 61 TCR-sequenced participants, respectively, were included in these subgroups.

What the research found in general, with its limitations: Spike-specific TCR breadth and depth rose significantly after two AZD1222 doses compared with day 0 and with MenACWY recipients. Participants were mostly white British, with more females than males. The authors suggested clonal diversity may have been underestimated. Because no day 14 peak-response samples were available, repertoires were characterized only after the peak T cell response. Conclusions about previously exposed vaccinees were limited because only five to seven AZD1222 recipients were SARS-CoV-2 seropositive at baseline. Epitopes outside the regions mutated in the B.1.351 and B.1.1.7 variants were reportedly recognized by nearly half of the unique spike-specific TCRs. The whole spike protein was spanned by vaccine-associated CD4 TCRs, and dominant responses were seen in regions 160-218 and 743-854. The 56-69-year group was small, and its depth increase did not reach significance, likely because of low power.

The CDR3 regions of human TCRbeta chains were analyzed by immunosequencing. As for the authors' bioinformatics: TCRs in the repertoires were compared against a reference library of SARS-CoV-2-specific TCRs that had been generated with the MIRA antigen-specificity platform. Breadth was defined as the fraction of unique TCRs that were SARS-CoV-2-associated. Depth was defined as the fraction of total T cells that were SARS-CoV-2-associated. Each spike-specific TCR was assigned to its reactive spike region and to a CD4 or CD8 class using the MIRA data. Log10-transformed breadth and depth values were compared by one-way ANOVA with Sidak's multiple comparisons tests. The source is immuneACCESS, and TCRdb retained only in-frame sequences with V and J called. Part of the clones is not carried over; for the studies checked, unresolved V genes explain less than half of this, and the remainder is unexplained. The DNA gave D and trimming, while V, J and clone size come from that table. In this sample the table shows nearly 200,000 clones, roughly 92% of which occur a single time. The ten biggest clones cover 1% of the sample.

CDR3 length: 12 amino acids, cysteine to phenylalanine. Kept here is only the CDR3 DNA, which spans 36 bases and is read in frame from base 1. The V and J ends are trimmed by 1 base and 7 bases, leaving 2 bases between them. Per the germline V gene, MGHRA is the CDR1 and YSYEKL is the CDR2. The time point label of this sample denotes: about 28 days (+/-7) after the second vaccine dose. Because spike-specific TCR depth and breadth did not differ between the two schedules, AZD1222 recipients who got a second dose at roughly 4 weeks were pooled with those who got a second dose at roughly 12 weeks. Vaccinee samples came from UK trials COV001 and COV002, including a single-blind randomized controlled phase 2/3 trial of AZD1222 (ChAdOx1 nCoV-19) in healthy adults. Trial participant PBMC samples were collected at day 0 and day 28 after the second dose for TCRbeta chain sequencing. As concerns this clone: It lacks a known antigen. No base-level quality is on record; no much larger clone is a single base apart.

The V and J genes are TRBV4-1 and TRBJ1-6, with the D segment identity uncertain. The TCR originated in an adult who received the AZD1222 COVID-19 vaccine. Material: peripheral blood, obtained 28 days after the second AZD1222 dose. The CDR3 is CASSQGNSPLHF. The nucleotide sequence reads as follows: TGCGCCAGCAGCCAAGGGAATTCACCCCTCCACTTT.